This T cell receptor beta chain was captured by sequencing in a study of response to subunit inactivated influenza vaccine. This CDR3 is built from 13 residues. Trimming removed 11 bases from V and 2 bases from J, with 15 bases in between. CDR1 is ENHRY, CDR2 SYGVKD, per germline. Via MiXCR, TCRdb re-called the RT-PCR reads, giving one row per CDR3 protein. The data show about 780,000 distinct CDR3 sequences, about 18% seen once. The sequenced sample was PBMCs from blood, obtained around 5 days after vaccination. The TCR comes from a man in his fifties who received an inactivated influenza vaccine. This rearrangement joins TRBV10-3 to TRBJ2-5; D is unresolved. The DNA of the CDR3 is TGTGCCTCAAAAAATGCTGGGCAAGAGACCCAGTACTTC. Translating it yields CASKNAGQETQYF.